This TCR beta chain was captured in a study of a mutant IDH1 vaccine in newly diagnosed glioma (dated by TCRdb to about 2021). Background on the whole study: Vaccination started 4-6 weeks after radiotherapy alone, or was given together with temozolomide cycles in the groups whose treatment included chemotherapy. Of the roughly 32 patients who were treated, approximately 60% were male and roughly 38% were female, and the mean age was roughly 40 years. Before enrollment, patients had received standard therapy of radiotherapy alone, temozolomide alone, or radiochemotherapy with temozolomide; most received the combination. The week-35 safety follow-up took place at visit V12, and the week-47 end of study took place at visit V13. Peripheral blood was collected at six visits: V03 (baseline), V05, V07, V10, V12 and V13. For exploratory analyses, some 24 treated patients had longitudinal TCRB deep sequencing done wherever samples were available. The research as a whole found: Changes in the top peripheral T cell clonotypes picked up by TCRB sequencing did not appear to be linked to pseudoprogression. According to the authors, sample limitations meant that analyses of patient blood samples could not be reproduced. Immune responses induced by the vaccine were seen in over 80% of patients across multiple MHC alleles. Availability determined which PBMC samples were chosen for TCRB deep sequencing.

Library generation was performed with the immunoSEQ multiplex PCR assay. Following the manufacturer's protocol, the hsTCRB Kit was used to amplify rearranged TCR beta chain sequences. Sequencing of TCRB libraries was carried out on an Illumina MiSeq. As for the authors' bioinformatics: Demultiplexing, trimming and gene mapping were performed with the kit vendor's proprietary platform. The immuneACCESS repertoire file appears here via TCRdb, limited to in-frame rearrangements. These files lack a portion of the clones; in checked studies, under half of the deficit traces to unresolved V genes, and the cause of the others is not known. V and J calls and clone size come straight from that table; D and trimming were deduced from the DNA. The sample yields some 50,000 clones; 65% to 85% were counted once. The leading ten clones occupy roughly 4.5% of the sample. Comment on this clone: This receptor's antigen is unknown. Base qualities are missing; no much larger clone stands one base away.

The time point label, as the study defines it: week 47, end of study. Each vaccine dose, consisting of 300 ug of a 20-mer mutant IDH1 peptide in Montanide, was administered subcutaneously with topical imiquimod. Patients were given eight vaccinations, in weeks 1, 3, 5, 7, 11, 15, 19 and 23, which matched visits V03 through V10. Donors had newly diagnosed WHO grade 3 or 4 IDH1-mutant astrocytomas with loss of nuclear ATRX. The samples were drawn from NOA16, a multicentre, single-arm, open-label phase I trial in Germany that tested a mutant IDH1 peptide vaccine in humans for the first time. The DNeasy Blood and Tissue Kit was used to extract genomic DNA from EDTA blood for TCRB sequencing. CDR3 length: 19 amino acids, cysteine to phenylalanine. The sequence is cut down to CDR3 DNA, 57 bases in frame from base 1. CDR1 SGHDN and CDR2 FVKESK were looked up in the germline V gene. The V end gives up 3 bases and the J end 4 bases, leaving 9 bases in the junction not matched to a gene.

Sequencing was performed on PBMCs, taken from a glioma patient whose treatment included an IDH1 peptide vaccine. The chain is encoded by TRBV14 joined to TRBJ2-1; TRBD2 matches 16 bases in the middle. The receptor was derived from a woman aged 25 to 39 with glioma. Some clones in this sample may be carry-over from other donors' samples. Read as DNA, the sequence is TGTGCCAGCAGCCAGTGGGGACTAGCGGGAGGGAGAACTTACAATGAGCAGTTCTTC. This sequence encodes CASSQWGLAGGRTYNEQFF.